This passage covers 4 T cell receptor beta chains from one sample sequenced in a study of blood T cell repertoires in COVID-19. TCRdb's table, derived via immunoSEQ multiplex PCR, lists solely in-frame clones and lacks some. Of 150,000 to 200,000 clones listed, 87% are singletons. Sequenced input: peripheral blood. The source is a woman in her seventies with COVID-19, enrolled during active disease.

This clone appeared once. The chain recombines TRBV7-9 with TRBJ1-6; D is perhaps TRBD1 (5 bases). This CDR3 is 17 amino acids long. Germline loops: CDR1 SEHNR, CDR2 FQNEAQ (reference sequence). V lost 5 bases and J lost 4, with 18 bases in between. The CDR3 sequence: CASSPAAGDSYNSPLHF. The CDR3, as DNA: TGTGCCAGCAGCCCAGCGGCGGGAGACAGTTATAATTCACCCCTCCACTTT. Full variable domain (remainder filled in from reference TRBV7-9 and TRBJ1-6): DTGVSQNPRHKITKRGQNVTFRCDPISEHNRLYWYRQTLGQGPEFLTYFQNEAQLEKSRLLSDRFSAERPKGSFSTLEIQRTEQGDSAMYLCASSPAAGDSYNSPLHFGNGTRLTVT.

The chain combines TRBV5-6 with TRBJ2-5; 9 bases are shared with TRBD1. This CDR3 has 15 amino acids. Germline CDR1 and CDR2: SGHDT and YYEEEE. The trim removed 5 bases at V and 4 bases at J, leaving 9 bases unmatched. The chain's CDR3 is CASRYGQGLGETQYF. The CDR3 DNA follows: TGTGCCAGCAGATACGGACAGGGGCTAGGAGAGACCCAGTACTTC.

V is TRBV5-8 and J is TRBJ2-7; tentatively, D is TRBD2 (6 bases). Germline values: CDR1 SGHTS, CDR2 YDEGEE. This CDR3 has 16 residues. V lost 3 bases to trimming and J lost 2 bases, with 18 bases between them. CDR3 amino acids: CASSSGPGGPTYEQYF. CDR3 DNA sequence: TGTGCCAGCAGCTCGGGACCCGGGGGTCCTACCTACGAGCAGTACTTC.

The chain joins TRBV5-6 to TRBJ2-3, with D maybe TRBD1 (5 bases). Trimming shortened V by 4 bases and J by 1 base, and 13 bases separated the two germline ends. The CDR3 length is 15 residues. Germline loops: CDR1 SGHDT, CDR2 YYEEEE. CDR3 protein: CASSGRGTGTDTQYF. The CDR3, as DNA: TGTGCCAGCAGCGGTAGGGGAACGGGCACAGATACGCAGTATTTT.